These T cell receptor beta chains were read from a single sample in a study of T cell repertoires in cytomegalovirus infection. TCRdb reprocessed the reads via MiXCR and lists one record per CDR3 protein. The table lists approximately 500,000 distinct CDR3 sequences, around 27% of them singletons, with about 13% in the top ten. Sequenced material: PBMCs. The receptors here all came from a human donor in good health (CMV status not recorded). Some clones in this sample may be carry-over from other donors' samples. The CDR3 runs from the conserved cysteine through the conserved F or W. A D gene is named only where the DNA matches it firmly. Some rows mark clone size as missing; the rest say once, few, many or name a class of expanded clone.

size,J,D,V,CDR3,DNA
few,TRBJ1-2,-,TRBV15,CATSRAVTNYGYTF,TGTGCCACCAGCAGAGCGGTCACTAACTATGGCTACACCTTC
many,TRBJ2-6,-,TRBV7-2,CASSLYAKQGLGANVLTF,TGTGCCAGCAGCTTATACGCGAAGCAGGGGCTTGGGGCCAACGTCCTGACTTTC
-,TRBJ2-1,TRBD1,TRBV10-3,CAIRTGGNNEQFF,TGTGCCATCAGAACAGGGGGTAACAATGAGCAGTTCTTC
-,TRBJ2-5,TRBD2,TRBV25-1,CASSALAGGRETQYF,TGTGCCAGCAGTGCGCTAGCGGGAGGGAGAGAGACCCAGTACTTC
many,TRBJ1-1,TRBD1,TRBV7-2,CASSGDRVTEAFF,TGTGCCAGCAGCGGGGACAGAGTCACTGAAGCTTTCTTT
-,TRBJ2-1,-,TRBV6-2/TRBV6-3,CASSYSTGSHNEQFF,TGTGCCAGCAGTTACTCTACGGGCAGTCACAATGAGCAGTTCTTC
-,TRBJ1-1,-,TRBV10-3,CAISESGSLNTEAFF,TGTGCCATCAGTGAGTCGGGCTCCCTGAACACTGAAGCTTTCTTT
-,TRBJ2-5,-,TRBV5-1,CASSLRGPGAQYF,TGCGCCAGCAGCTTGAGGGGACCCGGGGCCCAGTACTTC
few,TRBJ2-2,-,TRBV6-5,CASSPGGIITGELFF,TGTGCCAGCAGCCCCGGAGGAATAATCACCGGGGAGCTGTTTTTT
many,TRBJ2-2,TRBD2,TRBV11-2,CASSKIAGNTGELFF,TGTGCCAGCAGCAAAATAGCGGGAAACACCGGGGAGCTGTTTTTT
-,TRBJ2-7,-,TRBV28,CASSLPTGPTGEQYF,TGTGCCAGCAGTTTACCGACCGGCCCGACGGGCGAGCAGTACTTC
-,TRBJ2-1,-,TRBV10-3,CAIRAEGGSYNEQFF,TGTGCCATCAGAGCGGAGGGCGGGTCCTACAATGAGCAGTTCTTC
few,TRBJ1-2,-,TRBV7-9,CASSLEGFYGYTF,TGTGCCAGCAGCTTAGAGGGGTTCTATGGCTACACCTTC
few,TRBJ2-3,TRBD2,TRBV7-6,CASSSGLAGGLSTDTQYF,TGTGCCAGCAGCTCGGGACTAGCGGGAGGGCTAAGCACAGATACGCAGTATTTT
-,TRBJ1-1,-,TRBV6-2/TRBV6-3,CASIQSRVFGEAFF,TGTGCCAGCATCCAGTCTAGGGTGTTTGGTGAAGCTTTCTTT
many,TRBJ2-7,TRBD2,TRBV7-9,CASSPLAGEKEQYF,TGTGCCAGCAGTCCTCTAGCGGGAGAAAAAGAGCAGTACTTC
few,TRBJ2-7,TRBD1,TRBV28,CASSGTGLGEQYF,TGTGCCAGCAGTGGGACAGGGCTCGGAGAGCAGTACTTC
few,TRBJ2-4,-,TRBV20-1,CSATDGRPDIQYF,TGCAGTGCTACCGACGGAAGGCCGGACATTCAGTACTTC
few,TRBJ2-1,TRBD1,TRBV27,CASRRTGGHLWYNEQFF,TGTGCCAGCAGACGAACAGGGGGCCATCTCTGGTACAATGAGCAGTTCTTC
many,TRBJ2-7,-,TRBV4-2,CASSLREGDSYEQYF,TGTGCCAGCAGCTTGCGTGAGGGCGACTCCTACGAGCAGTACTTC
-,TRBJ1-1,-,TRBV20-1,CSARGRNTEAFF,TGCAGTGCTCGGGGGAGGAACACTGAAGCTTTCTTT
-,TRBJ2-1,-,TRBV27,CASRGTIYNEQFF,TGTGCCAGCAGGGGGACAATCTACAATGAGCAGTTCTTC
-,TRBJ2-7,-,TRBV12-5,CASGTGSAEQYF,TGTGCTAGTGGCACGGGGTCGGCCGAGCAGTACTTC
few,TRBJ2-2,TRBD2,TRBV29-1,CSGRLAVNTGELFF,TGCAGCGGTCGACTAGCGGTGAACACCGGGGAGCTGTTTTTT
-,TRBJ2-1,TRBD1,TRBV20-1,CSARDWTGYNNEQFF,TGCAGTGCTAGAGATTGGACAGGGTATAACAATGAGCAGTTCTTC
-,TRBJ2-7,-,TRBV20-1,CSARDPSSYEQYF,TGCAGTGCTAGAGATCCGTCATCCTACGAGCAGTACTTC
few,TRBJ2-1,-,TRBV6-2/TRBV6-3,CASSYSPDKGTLYNEQFF,TGTGCCAGCAGTTACTCGCCCGACAAGGGGACCCTCTACAATGAGCAGTTCTTC
-,TRBJ2-5,TRBD2,TRBV19,CASSSGAGGETQYF,TGTGCCAGTAGTAGCGGGGCCGGGGGGGAGACCCAGTACTTC
few,TRBJ2-3,-,TRBV19,CASRGPVDTDTQYF,TGTGCCAGTAGGGGCCCCGTCGACACAGATACGCAGTATTTT
-,TRBJ1-5,-,TRBV28,CASSLGGGARQPQHF,TGTGCCAGCAGTTTGGGTGGGGGGGCGAGGCAGCCCCAGCATTTT
few,TRBJ1-2,TRBD1,TRBV14,CASIRDRGRGNYGYTF,TGTGCCAGCATCCGGGACAGGGGGCGGGGAAACTATGGCTACACCTTC
few,TRBJ2-3,-,TRBV15,CATSRDQAVTDTQYF,TGTGCCACCAGCAGAGATCAAGCGGTCACAGATACGCAGTATTTT
-,TRBJ1-3,-,TRBV19,CASSRGSSGNTIYF,TGTGCCAGTAGTAGAGGGAGCTCTGGAAACACCATATATTTT
-,TRBJ1-2,-,TRBV7-2,CASSRGSVEGYTF,TGTGCCAGCAGCAGGGGGAGTGTGGAGGGCTACACCTTC
few,TRBJ2-3,-,TRBV7-2,CASSSLGGGDTQYF,TGTGCCAGCAGCTCCCTAGGGGGAGGGGATACGCAGTATTTT
-,TRBJ2-1,TRBD2,TRBV14,CASSQGGLAGFYNEQFF,TGTGCCAGCAGCCAGGGGGGACTAGCGGGGTTCTACAATGAGCAGTTCTTC
-,TRBJ1-2,-,TRBV19,CASSTRRGEGYTF,TGTGCCAGTAGTACGAGACGGGGAGAGGGCTACACCTTC
-,TRBJ1-6,-,TRBV20-1,CSAGPDPDSPLHF,TGCAGTGCAGGACCCGATCCCGATTCACCCCTCCACTTT
few,TRBJ1-5,-,TRBV6-2/TRBV6-3,CASSYPGGRRPQHF,TGTGCCAGCAGTTACCCAGGAGGGCGTCGGCCCCAGCATTTT
few,TRBJ1-1,-,TRBV4-1,CASSPIDPNTEAFF,TGCGCCAGCAGCCCGATTGACCCGAACACTGAAGCTTTCTTT
-,TRBJ2-1,-,TRBV27,CASPALGGSGEQFF,TGTGCCAGCCCCGCCCTTGGGGGGAGCGGTGAGCAGTTCTTC
-,TRBJ2-1,TRBD2,TRBV6-5,CASSVIAGVGNNEQFF,TGTGCCAGCAGTGTAATAGCGGGAGTCGGAAACAATGAGCAGTTCTTC
few,TRBJ2-2,TRBD2,TRBV7-9,CASSLPTSENTGELFF,TGTGCCAGCAGCCTACCCACTAGCGAGAACACCGGGGAGCTGTTTTTT
-,TRBJ1-1,-,TRBV10-3,CAISTMDAPEAFF,TGTGCCATCAGTACAATGGACGCCCCTGAAGCTTTCTTT
few,TRBJ1-1,TRBD1,TRBV20-1,CSARDPRGTEAFF,TGCAGTGCTAGAGATCCCAGGGGGACTGAAGCTTTCTTT
few,TRBJ2-3,-,TRBV4-3,CASSQEYYSGPFTDTQYF,TGCGCCAGCAGCCAAGAATATTATAGCGGACCCTTCACAGATACGCAGTATTTT
-,TRBJ1-5,-,TRBV12-3/TRBV12-4,CASSFITGTGQPQHF,TGTGCCAGCAGTTTTATAACAGGGACGGGTCAGCCCCAGCATTTT
-,TRBJ1-1,-,TRBV7-9,CASSSTGHPGTEAFF,TGTGCCAGCAGCTCTACAGGCCACCCTGGGACTGAAGCTTTCTTT
-,TRBJ2-3,-,TRBV20-1,CSANLDGSSADTQYF,TGCAGTGCTAATCTTGACGGGAGCTCTGCGGATACGCAGTATTTT
few,TRBJ2-5,TRBD1,TRBV7-8,CASSLSGTGGSAQYF,TGTGCCAGCAGCTTATCCGGGACAGGGGGTTCGGCCCAGTACTTC
many,TRBJ2-1,-,TRBV7-3,CASSSVGTKQGEQFF,TGTGCCAGCAGCTCTGTGGGGACGAAACAGGGAGAGCAGTTCTTC
-,TRBJ2-1,TRBD2,TRBV19,CASSTTITSGSRGEQFF,TGTGCCAGTAGTACTACGATTACTAGCGGGAGTAGGGGTGAGCAGTTCTTC
-,TRBJ1-6,-,TRBV7-9,CASTQQEAYNSPLHF,TGTGCCAGCACCCAACAAGAGGCCTATAATTCACCCCTCCACTTT
-,TRBJ2-1,TRBD2,TRBV7-3,CASSLSLSAGGTQFF,TGTGCCAGCAGCTTATCGTTGTCCGCGGGAGGAACGCAGTTCTTC
-,TRBJ2-5,-,TRBV18,CASSPSSRGVGETQYF,TGTGCCAGCTCACCATCAAGCAGGGGTGTCGGGGAGACCCAGTACTTC
-,TRBJ2-1,TRBD2,TRBV5-1,CASSLTLTSDYNEQFF,TGCGCCAGCAGCTTGACATTGACTAGCGATTACAATGAGCAGTTCTTC